The 10 T cell receptor beta chains in this list originate from one sample, sequenced in a study of identical twins' blood T cells. TCRdb re-derived calls from the 5' RACE reads in MiXCR, one entry per CDR3 protein. The sample holds fewer than 450,000 distinct CDR3 sequences, about 28% seen once. Sequences were obtained from PBMCs. All receptors come from a woman aged 18-55 years in good health.

This clonotype has at least ten counts. V usage is TRBV20-1 and J usage is TRBJ2-1; weak D call: TRBD1 (5 bases). Looked up from germline, CDR1 is DFQATT and CDR2 is SNEGSKA (reference sequence). Deletions cut 6 bases from V and 6 bases from J, with 18 bases between. The CDR3 is 14 amino acids. As DNA, the CDR3 is TGCAGTGCCCAGGGCGGCCTTCTCGGCAATGAGCAGTTCTTC. It yields the protein CSAQGGLLGNEQFF.

The V gene is TRBV29-1, the J gene TRBJ1-1, with 9 positions matching TRBD1. The CDR3 consists of 14 residues. The V and J ends lost 4 bases and 1 base, in that order; junction bases with no gene match: 4. Germline V gene sequence: CDR1 SQVTM, CDR2 ANQGSEA. The CDR3: CSVGWGQGNTEAFF. The CDR3 region has the DNA TGCAGCGTTGGATGGGGACAGGGGAACACTGAAGCTTTCTTT.

A remark on this clonotype: This may be a read error, as it is one base from a much larger clone. The V and J genes are TRBV20-1 and TRBJ1-6; D is ambiguous. This CDR3 is built from 13 residues. Germline V CDR1 and CDR2: DFQATT, SNEGSKA (reference sequence). CDR3 sequence: CSAKPGHNPPLHF. The CDR3 DNA reads as TGCAGTGCTAAACCCGGGCATAATCCACCCCTCCACTTT.

The gene calls are TRBV3-1 and TRBJ2-2, with D maybe TRBD2 (6 bases). This CDR3 comprises 16 residues. CDR1 is LGHDT, CDR2 YNNKEL, per germline (reference sequence). V was shortened by 1 base and J by 2 bases, with 11 bases between the two germline ends. DNA of the CDR3: TGTGCCAGCAGCCAAGTTAGAGGGACTAACACCGGGGAGCTGTTTTTT. Translating gives CASSQVRGTNTGELFF.

This clonotype appeared a single time. The V gene is TRBV11-2, the J gene TRBJ2-1; D unclear. The CDR3 contains 16 residues. Germline V gene data show CDR1 as SGHAT and CDR2 as FQNNGV. Trimming removed 4 bases from V and 6 bases from J, with 19 bases in between. Here the CDR3 reads CASSSPPRLGINEQFF. DNA for the CDR3: TGTGCCAGCAGCTCTCCACCCCGATTGGGAATCAATGAGCAGTTCTTC.

The chain couples TRBV7-9 to TRBJ1-2, with 10 bases matching TRBD1. Germline-derived CDR1 and CDR2 are SEHNR and FQNEAQ (reference sequence). The ends lost 5 bases at V and 10 bases at J; junction bases unmatched: 13. The CDR3 is 15 residues long. CDR3: CASSPNVGDRGFYTF. CDR3 DNA sequence: TGTGCCAGCAGCCCCAACGTAGGGGACAGGGGTTTCTACACCTTC.

This clonotype was found many times. This chain uses TRBV29-1 with TRBJ1-1; D is undetermined. V lost 3 bases and J 5 bases, leaving 13 bases between the germline ends. Germline assignment: CDR1 SQVTM and CDR2 ANQGSEA. The CDR3 has 13 amino acids. Here the CDR3 DNA reads TGCAGCGTTGACGGGGTAGTGGGGACTGAAGCTTTCTTT. Translated: CSVDGVVGTEAFF. The variable domain in full, completed from reference TRBV29-1 and TRBJ1-1, reads SAVISQKPSRDICQRGTSLTIQCQVDSQVTMMFWYRQQPGQSLTLIATANQGSEATYESGFVIDKFPISRPNLTFSTLTVSNMSPEDSSIYLCSVDGVVGTEAFFGQGTRLTVV.

The chain has TRBV5-1 and TRBJ2-1; 9 nucleotides match TRBD2. Germline V lookup: CDR1 SGHRS, CDR2 YFSETQ. The V and J ends lost 4 bases and 10 bases, in that order; junction bases with no gene match: 12. This CDR3 spans 15 amino acids. As DNA, the CDR3 is TGCGCCAGCAGCCCAACCGGGACTAGCTTTAGCGAGCAGTTCTTC. Protein product: CASSPTGTSFSEQFF.

As to this clonotype: A read error may explain this, as a much larger clone is one base away. This rearrangement joins TRBV5-1 to TRBJ2-1; D unclear. CDR1 is SGHRS, CDR2 YFSETQ, per germline. The CDR3 extends over 20 amino acids. The CDR3 loop is CASNLAERKQWNPSYNEQFF. In nucleotides, the CDR3 is TGCGCCAGCAACTTGGCCGAGAGAAAGCAGTGGAACCCCTCCTACAATGAGCAGTTCTTC.

This clonotype was recorded a few times. The rearrangement uses TRBV6-5 and TRBJ2-1; the D call may be TRBD1 or TRBD2 (5 bases each). The CDR3 length is 14 residues. V was cut by 6 bases and J by 0 bases, with 9 bases left in between. Per germline, CDR1 MNHEY and CDR2 SVGAGI. CDR3 nucleotide sequence: TGTGCCAGCAGCAAGGGGAGCTCCTACAATGAGCAGTTCTTC. As protein: CASSKGSSYNEQFF.